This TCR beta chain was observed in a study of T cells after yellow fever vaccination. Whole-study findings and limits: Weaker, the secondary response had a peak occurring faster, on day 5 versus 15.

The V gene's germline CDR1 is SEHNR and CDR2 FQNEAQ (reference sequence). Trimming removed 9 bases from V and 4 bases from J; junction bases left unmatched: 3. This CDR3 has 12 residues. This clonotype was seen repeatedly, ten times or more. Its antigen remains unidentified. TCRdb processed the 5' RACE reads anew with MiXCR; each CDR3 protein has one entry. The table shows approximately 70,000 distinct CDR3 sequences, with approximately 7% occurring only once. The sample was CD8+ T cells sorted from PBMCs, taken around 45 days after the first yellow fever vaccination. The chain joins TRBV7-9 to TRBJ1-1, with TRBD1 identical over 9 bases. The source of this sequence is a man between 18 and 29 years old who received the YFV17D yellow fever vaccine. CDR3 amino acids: CASDRGSTEAFF. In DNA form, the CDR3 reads TGTGCCAGTGACAGGGGGAGCACTGAAGCTTTCTTT. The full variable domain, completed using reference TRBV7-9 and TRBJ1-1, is DTGVSQNPRHKITKRGQNVTFRCDPISEHNRLYWYRQTLGQGPEFLTYFQNEAQLEKSRLLSDRFSAERPKGSFSTLEIQRTEQGDSAMYLCASDRGSTEAFFGQGTRLTVV.